This entry lists 7 T cell receptor beta chains sequenced from one sample in a study of blood T cell repertoires in COVID-19. Profiled with immunoSEQ multiplex PCR; TCRdb holds only in-frame clones, not every one. The data hold approximately 150,000 clones, with about nine tenths observed a single time. Sequencing was carried out using peripheral blood. These receptors all stem from a woman aged 55-69 years with active or convalescent COVID-19.

The chain links TRBV7-9 to TRBJ1-2; 7 bases are a match to TRBD1. Germline V gene sequence: CDR1 SEHNR, CDR2 FQNEAQ (reference sequence). The CDR3 has 13 residues. V shed 5 bases and J 8 bases; nucleotides not matched to a gene: 8. Here the CDR3 reads CASSPGQVLGYTF. The CDR3 bases are TGTGCCAGCAGCCCCGGACAGGTTTTGGGCTACACCTTC.

The J gene is TRBJ2-1, the V gene TRBV3-1 (or the pseudogene TRBV3-2), with TRBD2 identical over 12 bases. This CDR3 comprises 19 residues. The germline CDR1 and CDR2 sequences are LGHDT and YNNKEL (reference sequence). Unmatched junction bases numbered 8, after V lost 0 bases and J lost 2 bases. CDR3 amino acids: CASSQEMGTSGGTYNEQFF. CDR3 in DNA: TGTGCCAGCAGCCAAGAAATGGGAACTAGCGGGGGGACCTACAATGAGCAGTTCTTC.

This clone has a handful of counts. This chain uses TRBV29-1 with TRBJ1-2; D is undetermined. The length of the CDR3 is 13 residues. Per germline, CDR1 SQVTM and CDR2 ANQGSEA. V lost 4 bases, J lost 4 bases, and 13 bases lay in between. The CDR3 DNA sequence: TGCAGCGTTGCCCCAGAGGGAAGCTATGGCTACACCTTC. It is translated as CSVAPEGSYGYTF.

The J gene is TRBJ1-2, the V gene TRBV19; 9 nucleotides line up with TRBD1. Losses at the gene ends were 6 bases for V and 9 bases for J; bases not matched to a gene: 11. In germline, CDR1 is LNHDA, CDR2 SQIVND (reference sequence). There are 14 residues in the CDR3. CDR3 amino acids: CASSRSWDRVRYTF. The CDR3 DNA is TGTGCCAGTAGCAGGTCATGGGACAGGGTGCGCTACACCTTC.

The V call is TRBV7-6, the J call TRBJ1-4; D perhaps matches TRBD1 (6 bases). In germline, CDR1 is SGHVS, CDR2 FNYEAQ. The CDR3 runs to 15 residues. The V and J ends lost 4 bases and 7 bases respectively, with 16 bases between them. CDR3 nucleotide sequence: TGTGCCAGCAGCTCCTTGGGGGCAAGGGGTGAAAAACTGTTTTTT. The encoded protein is CASSSLGARGEKLFF.

The chain recombines TRBV9 with TRBJ1-1; 7 bases are a match to TRBD1. CDR3 length: 16 amino acids. With V trimmed by 4 bases and J by 1 base, 10 bases remained unmatched. Germline CDR1 and CDR2: SGDLS and YYNGEE. The CDR3 spells CASSSPLGQQNTEAFF. CDR3 sequence (DNA): TGTGCCAGCAGCTCTCCCTTGGGACAGCAGAACACTGAAGCTTTCTTT.

CDR3 residues: CASHHKVLTGGLQGTDTQYF. The CDR3 DNA follows: TGCGCCAGTCATCATAAGGTGCTGACAGGGGGATTACAAGGCACAGATACGCAGTATTTT. The chain employs TRBV23-1 and TRBJ2-3, with 9 nucleotides matching TRBD1. TRBV23-1 is given ORF status, its function remaining uncertain. J was trimmed by 1 base and V by 9 bases; bases with no gene match: 23. The CDR3 spans 20 residues.